The 14 T cell receptor beta chains given below trace back to one sample, sequenced in a study of T cell repertoires in ileal Crohn's disease. The method was immunoSEQ multiplex PCR; TCRdb's version includes in-frame clones alone and lacks a portion of them. The sample has about 3,200 clones, roughly 69% seen once. Time point meaning: proximal margin of the surgical specimen (macroscopically non-inflamed). The sequencing input was ileal tissue. The receptors derive from an adult with Crohn's disease.

This chain connects TRBV7-9 to TRBJ2-3, with unresolved D. Germline CDR1 and CDR2: SEHNR and FQNEAQ (reference sequence). Between the trimmed V and J ends, which lost 1 base and 5 bases, there was a span of 13 bases. The CDR3 is made up of 15 amino acids. The CDR3 loop reads CASSLEVVKGDTQYF. The CDR3, as DNA: TGTGCCAGCAGCTTAGAAGTCGTTAAAGGAGATACGCAGTATTTT.

This rearrangement joins TRBV10-2 to TRBJ1-1, with D maybe TRBD1 (6 bases). The germline CDR1 and CDR2 sequences are WSHSY and SAAADI. Trimming pared 6 bases from V and 5 bases from J, leaving 10 bases between. The length of the CDR3 is 12 residues. The CDR3 protein is CASRGGRTEAFF. CDR3 nucleotides: TGCGCCAGCAGAGGGGGACGGACTGAAGCTTTCTTT.

The V call is TRBV6-4, the J call TRBJ2-1; 8 bases fit TRBD2. Trimming at V came to 5 bases and at J to 7 bases, leaving 13 bases not matched to a gene. CDR3 length: 16 amino acids. Per the germline V gene, CDR1 is MRHNA and CDR2 is SNTAGT. The CDR3 region has the DNA TGTGCCAGCAGTTACTTTCGTCTAGCGGGCATGAATGAGCAGTTCTTC. It translates to CASSYFRLAGMNEQFF.

The chain recombines TRBV4-3 with TRBJ1-4; no definite D call. The V end lost 5 bases, the J end lost 6 bases, and 10 bases lay between the germline ends. The CDR3 contains 13 residues. Germline CDR1 and CDR2: LGHNA and YSLEER. The chain's CDR3 is CASSNSGDEKLFF. CDR3 DNA sequence: TGCGCCAGCAGCAACTCTGGGGATGAAAAACTGTTTTTT.

A remark on this clone: Mismatch with germline at one junction end may stem from a read error. The chain recombines TRBV7-7 with TRBJ1-5; no firm D call. The CDR3 runs 13 residues. From germline, CDR1 is SSHAT and CDR2 FNYEAQ (reference sequence). Here the CDR3 DNA reads TGTGCTAGCAGCTTATCCCCCGATCAGCCCCAGCATTTT. It specifies CASSLSPDQPQHF. Supplemented by reference TRBV7-7 and TRBJ1-5, the full variable domain reads GAGVSQSPRYKVTKRGQDVTLRCDPISSHATLYWYQQALGQGPEFLTYFNYEAQPDKSGLPSDRFSAERPEGSISTLTIQRTEQRDSAMYRCASSLSPDQPQHFGDGTRLSIL.

The gene calls are TRBV5-4 and TRBJ2-5, with D tentatively TRBD1 (5 bases). Germline assignment: CDR1 SGHNT and CDR2 YYREEE (reference sequence). V lost 5 bases and J lost 5, with 16 bases in between. CDR3 length equals 14 residues. CDR3 sequence: CASSLNQGGETQYF. In nucleotides, the CDR3 is TGTGCCAGCAGTTTAAACCAGGGTGGGGAGACCCAGTACTTC.

This chain links TRBV5-1 with TRBJ1-1; D may be TRBD1 (5 bases). V lost 4 bases and J 7 bases, leaving 11 bases between the germline ends. Germline lookup yields CDR1 SGHRS and CDR2 YFSETQ. The CDR3 sequence is 12 residues long. CDR3 region: CASSLWDGEAFF. Here the CDR3 DNA reads TGCGCCAGCAGCCTCTGGGACGGTGAAGCTTTCTTT.

The J gene is TRBJ1-1, the V gene TRBV5-1; D not certain. The CDR3 runs to 13 residues. The germline V gene encodes CDR1 SGHRS and CDR2 YFSETQ. Trimming took 1 base from V and 5 from J, leaving 9 bases between them. DNA for the CDR3: TGCGCCAGCAGCTTGAACGGGGATACTGAAGCTTTCTTT. Translation: CASSLNGDTEAFF.

The CDR3 bases are TGTGCCAGCAGCCAAGAATGGGAGGCAGGCGCGGATGAGCAGTTCTTC. Residues: CASSQEWEAGADEQFF. This chain links TRBV4-2 with TRBJ2-1; a possible D gene is TRBD2 (6 bases). This CDR3 has 16 residues. V was cut by 0 bases and J by 8 bases, with 17 bases left in between. The germline V gene has CDR1 LGHNA and CDR2 YNFKEQ.

J is TRBJ2-1 and V is TRBV11-2, with D maybe TRBD1 (5 bases). The V and J ends lost 6 bases and 6 bases respectively, with 18 bases between them. Germline assignment: CDR1 SGHAT and CDR2 FQNNGV. This CDR3 has 15 amino acids. The DNA of the CDR3 is TGTGCCAGCAGTTCGGAAGGGGCAGCCCTCAATGAGCAGTTCTTC. Protein product: CASSSEGAALNEQFF.

The rearrangement joins TRBV30 to TRBJ2-5; D is tentatively TRBD1 or TRBD2 (5 bases each). Looked up from germline, CDR1 is GTSNPN and CDR2 is SVGIG (reference sequence). V was clipped by 0 bases and J by 4 bases, with 15 bases between them. The CDR3 is 15 residues long. The CDR3 DNA sequence: TGTGCCTGGAGTGTAAGCGGTGGGGGTACAGAGACCCAGTACTTC. Translated, it gives CAWSVSGGGTETQYF.

This clone was detected a few times. The V and J genes are TRBV2 and TRBJ1-2; weak D call: TRBD1 (5 bases). This CDR3 has 12 residues. Per germline, CDR1 SNHLY and CDR2 FYNNEI. The V gene lost 1 base and the J gene lost 12 bases, with 12 bases spanning the gap. CDR3 sequence: CASSEDDRLHTF. The CDR3 region has the DNA TGTGCCAGCAGTGAAGATGACAGATTACACACCTTC.

The chain uses TRBV5-1 and TRBJ2-3; D is possibly TRBD2 (5 bases). V was pared by 4 bases and J by 5 bases, with 20 bases between. The V gene's germline CDR1 is SGHRS and CDR2 YFSETQ. The CDR3 length is 16 residues. As DNA, the CDR3 is TGCGCCAGCAGCCCTACTAGTTTTAGGCTTGAAGATACGCAGTATTTT. This translates into CASSPTSFRLEDTQYF.

The genes are TRBV7-2 and TRBJ1-4, with D possibly TRBD1 on 6 matching bases. Germline CDR1 SGHTA, CDR2 FQGNSA. The CDR3 is 15 amino acids. Deletions cut 4 bases from V and 10 bases from J, with 19 bases between. The CDR3 protein is CASSSLGGRGGKLFF. The CDR3, as DNA: TGTGCCAGCAGCTCACTAGGGGGACGCGGAGGAAAACTGTTTTTT.